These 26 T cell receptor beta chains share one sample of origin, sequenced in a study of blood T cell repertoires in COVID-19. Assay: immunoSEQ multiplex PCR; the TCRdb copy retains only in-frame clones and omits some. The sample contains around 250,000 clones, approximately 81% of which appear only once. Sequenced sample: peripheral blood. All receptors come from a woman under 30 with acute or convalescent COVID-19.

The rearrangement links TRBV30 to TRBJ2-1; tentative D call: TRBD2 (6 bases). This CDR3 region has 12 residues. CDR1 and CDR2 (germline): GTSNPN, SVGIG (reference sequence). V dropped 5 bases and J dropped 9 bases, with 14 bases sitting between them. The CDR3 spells CAWGGRSGEQFF. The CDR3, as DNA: TGTGCCTGGGGGGGGAGGTCGGGTGAGCAGTTCTTC.

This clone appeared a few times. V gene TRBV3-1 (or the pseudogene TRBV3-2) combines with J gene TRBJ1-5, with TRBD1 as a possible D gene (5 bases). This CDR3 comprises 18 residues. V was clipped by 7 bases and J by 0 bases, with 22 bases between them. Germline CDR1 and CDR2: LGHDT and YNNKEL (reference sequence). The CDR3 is CASNFRQGGDGSNQPQHF. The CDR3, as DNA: TGTGCCAGCAACTTTCGGCAGGGTGGGGATGGTAGCAATCAGCCCCAGCATTTT.

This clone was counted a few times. The CDR3 protein is CASSLSYNYGYTF. In DNA form, the CDR3 reads TGTGCCAGCAGCTTAAGCTATAACTATGGCTACACCTTC. V usage is TRBV13 and J usage is TRBJ1-2; D is uncertain. Germline V CDR1 and CDR2: PRHDT, FYEKMQ (reference sequence). V shed 2 bases and J shed 1 base, with 5 bases lying between them. The CDR3 loop spans 13 amino acids.

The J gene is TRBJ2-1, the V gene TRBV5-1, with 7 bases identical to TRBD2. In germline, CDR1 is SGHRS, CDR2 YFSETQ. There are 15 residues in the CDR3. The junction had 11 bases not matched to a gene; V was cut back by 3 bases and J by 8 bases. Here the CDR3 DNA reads TGCGCCAGCAGCTCCTCCCCAGCGGGGATCGATGAGCAGTTCTTC. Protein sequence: CASSSSPAGIDEQFF. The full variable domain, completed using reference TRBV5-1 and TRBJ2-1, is KAGVTQTPRYLIKTRGQQVTLSCSPISGHRSVSWYQQTPGQGLQFLFEYFSETQRNKGNFPGRFSGRQFSNSRSEMNVSTLELGDSALYLCASSSSPAGIDEQFFGPGTRLTVL.

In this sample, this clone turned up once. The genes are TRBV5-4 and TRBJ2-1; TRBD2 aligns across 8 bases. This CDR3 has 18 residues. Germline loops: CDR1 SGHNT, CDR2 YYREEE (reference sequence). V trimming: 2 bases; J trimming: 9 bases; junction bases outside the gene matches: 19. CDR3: CASSLTSGSFPTRGEQFF. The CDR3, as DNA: TGTGCCAGCAGCTTAACAAGCGGGAGTTTTCCGACAAGGGGTGAGCAGTTCTTC.

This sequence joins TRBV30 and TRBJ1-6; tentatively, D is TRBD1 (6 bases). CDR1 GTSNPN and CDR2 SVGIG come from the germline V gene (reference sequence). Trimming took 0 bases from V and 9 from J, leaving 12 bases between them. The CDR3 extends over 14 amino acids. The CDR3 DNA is TGTGCCTGGAGTGTACAGGGTCTGAGTTCACCCCTCCACTTT. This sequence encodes CAWSVQGLSSPLHF.

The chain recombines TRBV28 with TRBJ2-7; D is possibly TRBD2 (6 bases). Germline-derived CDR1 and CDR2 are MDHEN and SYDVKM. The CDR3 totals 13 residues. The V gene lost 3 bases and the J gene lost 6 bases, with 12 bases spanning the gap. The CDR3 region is CASSLTGAGEQYF. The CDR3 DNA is TGTGCCAGCAGTTTGACGGGAGCGGGCGAGCAGTACTTC.

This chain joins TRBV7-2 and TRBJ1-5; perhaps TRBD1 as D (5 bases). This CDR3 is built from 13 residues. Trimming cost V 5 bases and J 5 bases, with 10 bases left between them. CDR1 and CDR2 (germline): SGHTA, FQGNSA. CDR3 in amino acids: CASSQQGDQPQHF. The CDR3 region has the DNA TGTGCCAGCAGCCAACAAGGGGATCAGCCCCAGCATTTT.

The DNA for the CDR3 is TGTGCAAGTCGCCCGGTATGGACAGGCTACACCGGGGAGCTGTTTTTT. This gives the protein CASRPVWTGYTGELFF. This chain joins TRBV12-2 and TRBJ2-2; the table assigns TRBD1, which was not confirmed against the DNA. TRBV12-2 is listed as a pseudogene. The CDR3 is made up of 16 amino acids.

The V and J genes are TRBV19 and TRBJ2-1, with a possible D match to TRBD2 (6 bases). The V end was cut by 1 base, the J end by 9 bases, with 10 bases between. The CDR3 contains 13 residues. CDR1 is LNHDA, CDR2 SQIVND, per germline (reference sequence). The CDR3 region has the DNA TGTGCCAGTAGTATAGCGGGAGTCGGTGAGCAGTTCTTC. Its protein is CASSIAGVGEQFF.

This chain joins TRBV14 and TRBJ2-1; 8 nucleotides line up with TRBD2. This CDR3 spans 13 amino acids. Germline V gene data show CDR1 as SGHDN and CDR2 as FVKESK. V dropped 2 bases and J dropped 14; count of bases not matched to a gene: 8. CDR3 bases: TGTGCCAGCAGCCAAACTAGCGGTTTAGGGGAGTTCTTC. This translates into CASSQTSGLGEFF.

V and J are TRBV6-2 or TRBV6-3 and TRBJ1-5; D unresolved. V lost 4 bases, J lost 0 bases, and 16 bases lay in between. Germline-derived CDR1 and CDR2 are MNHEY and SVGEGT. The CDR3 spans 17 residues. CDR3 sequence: CASSLARTRYSNQPQHF. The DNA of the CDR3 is TGTGCCAGCAGTTTAGCCCGTACCCGATATAGCAATCAGCCCCAGCATTTT.

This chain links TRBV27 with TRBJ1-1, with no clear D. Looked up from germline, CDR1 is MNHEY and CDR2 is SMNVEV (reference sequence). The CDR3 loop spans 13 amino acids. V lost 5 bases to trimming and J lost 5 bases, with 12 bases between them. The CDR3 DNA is TGTGCCAGCAGTGCTAATCCTCGGACTGAAGCTTTCTTT. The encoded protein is CASSANPRTEAFF.

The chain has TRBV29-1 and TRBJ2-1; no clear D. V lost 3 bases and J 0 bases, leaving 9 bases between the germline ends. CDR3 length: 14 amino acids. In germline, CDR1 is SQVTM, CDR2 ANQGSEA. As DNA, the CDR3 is TGCAGCGTTGAGTACGCGAGCTCCTACAATGAGCAGTTCTTC. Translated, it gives CSVEYASSYNEQFF.

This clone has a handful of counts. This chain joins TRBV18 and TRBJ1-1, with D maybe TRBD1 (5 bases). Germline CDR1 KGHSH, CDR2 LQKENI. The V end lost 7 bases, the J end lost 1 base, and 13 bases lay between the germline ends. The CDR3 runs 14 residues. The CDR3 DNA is TGTGCCAGCTTAGACAGCTCCTCGAACACTGAAGCTTTCTTT. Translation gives CASLDSSSNTEAFF. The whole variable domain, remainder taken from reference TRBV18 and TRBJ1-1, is NAGVMQNPRHLVRRRGQEARLRCSPMKGHSHVYWYRQLPEEGLKFMVYLQKENIIDESGMPKERFSAEFPKEGPSILRIQQVVRGDSAAYFCASLDSSSNTEAFFGQGTRLTVV.

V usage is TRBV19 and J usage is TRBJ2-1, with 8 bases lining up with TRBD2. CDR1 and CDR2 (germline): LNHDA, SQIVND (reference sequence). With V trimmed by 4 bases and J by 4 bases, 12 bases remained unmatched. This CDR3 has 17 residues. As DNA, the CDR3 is TGTGCCAGTAGTACTTCGCTAGCGGGCCCGCTTTACAATGAGCAGTTCTTC. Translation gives CASSTSLAGPLYNEQFF.

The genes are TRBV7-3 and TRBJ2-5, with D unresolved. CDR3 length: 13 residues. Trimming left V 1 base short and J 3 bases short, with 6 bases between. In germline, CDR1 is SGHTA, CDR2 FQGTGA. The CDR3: CASSLIPKETQYF. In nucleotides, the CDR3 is TGTGCCAGCAGCTTAATCCCCAAAGAGACCCAGTACTTC.

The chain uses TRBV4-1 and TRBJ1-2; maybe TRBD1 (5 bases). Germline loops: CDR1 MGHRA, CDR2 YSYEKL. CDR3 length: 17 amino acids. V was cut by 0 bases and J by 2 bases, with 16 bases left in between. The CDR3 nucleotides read TGCGCCAGCAGCCAAGATATTCGCCAGGGAAGAAACTATGGCTACACCTTC. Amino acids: CASSQDIRQGRNYGYTF.

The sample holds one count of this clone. CDR3 nucleotide sequence: TGTGCCAGCAGTAACGGGGAGAACACCATATATTTT. Its translation is CASSNGENTIYF. The V and J genes are TRBV6-5 and TRBJ1-3; D gene uncertain. Germline V gene data show CDR1 as MNHEY and CDR2 as SVGAGI. This CDR3 comprises 12 residues. V shed 5 bases and J shed 7 bases, with 9 bases lying between them.

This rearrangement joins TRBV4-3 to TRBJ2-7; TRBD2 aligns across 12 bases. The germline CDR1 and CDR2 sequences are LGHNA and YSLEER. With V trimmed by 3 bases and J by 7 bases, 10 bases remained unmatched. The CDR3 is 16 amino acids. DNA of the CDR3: TGCGCCAGCAGCCAGGGACCGGGACTAGCGGGCCTTGAGCAGTACTTC. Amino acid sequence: CASSQGPGLAGLEQYF.

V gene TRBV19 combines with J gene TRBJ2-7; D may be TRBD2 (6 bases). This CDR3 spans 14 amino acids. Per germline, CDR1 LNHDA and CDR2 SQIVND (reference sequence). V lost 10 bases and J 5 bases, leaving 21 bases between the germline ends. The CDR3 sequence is CATTRQTGGNEQYF. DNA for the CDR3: TGTGCCACCACTAGACAGACCGGAGGGAACGAGCAGTACTTC.

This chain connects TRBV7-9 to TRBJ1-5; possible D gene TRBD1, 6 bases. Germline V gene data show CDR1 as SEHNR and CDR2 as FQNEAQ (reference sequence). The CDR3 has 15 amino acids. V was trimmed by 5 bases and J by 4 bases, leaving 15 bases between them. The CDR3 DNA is TGTGCCAGCAGCCAGACAGGTGGGGGTAATCAGCCCCAGCATTTT. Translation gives CASSQTGGGNQPQHF.

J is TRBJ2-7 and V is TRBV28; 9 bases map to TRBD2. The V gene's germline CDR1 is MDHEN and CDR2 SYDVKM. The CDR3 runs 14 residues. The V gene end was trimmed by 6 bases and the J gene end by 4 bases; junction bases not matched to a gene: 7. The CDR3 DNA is TGTGCCAGCAGAGTAGCGGGAGAAGCGTACGAGCAGTACTTC. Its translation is CASRVAGEAYEQYF.

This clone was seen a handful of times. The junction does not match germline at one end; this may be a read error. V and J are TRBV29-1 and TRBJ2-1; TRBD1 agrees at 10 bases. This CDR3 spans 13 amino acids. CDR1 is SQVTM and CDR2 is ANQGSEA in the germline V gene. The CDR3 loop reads CSVTGTGVPAALF. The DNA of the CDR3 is TGCAGCGTGACCGGGACAGGGGTCCCCGCCGCCCTCTTC.

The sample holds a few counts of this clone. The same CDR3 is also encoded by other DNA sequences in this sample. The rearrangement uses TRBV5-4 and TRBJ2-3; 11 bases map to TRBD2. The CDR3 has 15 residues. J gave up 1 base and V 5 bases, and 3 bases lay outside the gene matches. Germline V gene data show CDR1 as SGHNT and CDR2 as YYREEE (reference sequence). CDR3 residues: CASRLAGGRTDTQYF. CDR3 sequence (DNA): TGTGCCAGCAGGCTAGCGGGAGGCCGCACAGATACGCAGTATTTT.

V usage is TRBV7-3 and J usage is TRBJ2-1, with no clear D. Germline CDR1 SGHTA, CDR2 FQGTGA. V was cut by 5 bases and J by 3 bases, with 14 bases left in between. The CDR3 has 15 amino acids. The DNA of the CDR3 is TGTGCCAGCAGCCGGAGTCTGTCAGTCTACAATGAGCAGTTCTTC. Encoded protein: CASSRSLSVYNEQFF.